This T cell receptor beta chain was recovered during a study of blood T cells in healthy people across ages. There are a few counts of this clonotype. The V gene lost 4 bases and the J gene lost 0 bases, with 19 bases spanning the gap. Looked up from germline, CDR1 is LGHDT and CDR2 is YNNKEL (reference sequence). The CDR3 totals 19 residues. Sample-barcoded 5' priming and a J-beta primer mix drove a second PCR of roughly 7 to 11 cycles. TCRdb used MiXCR to reprocess the 5' RACE reads, holding one entry per CDR3 protein. The sample yields around 1.5 million distinct CDR3 sequences, almost 35% seen once.

Sequenced sample: blood. This clonotype was sampled from a woman under 40 in good health. The chain joins TRBV3-1 to TRBJ2-6, with a tentative D call TRBD1 (6 bases). CDR3 protein: CASSRKTWDTRSGANVLTF. For the CDR3, the DNA is TGTGCCAGCAGCCGGAAGACGTGGGACACACGCTCTGGGGCCAACGTCCTGACTTTC.